Given below is one T cell receptor (beta chain) in context. This sample was taken from a study of T cell changes during pregnancy in multiple sclerosis. This CDR3 region has 15 residues. CDR1 and CDR2 (germline): SGHTS, YDEGEE. V lost 0 bases and J lost 6, with 10 bases in between. Some clones are missing from TCRdb's copy, which holds only in-frame ones; the method was immunoSEQ multiplex PCR. This sample yields about 34,000 clones, of which 70% to 90% are seen a single time; roughly 3.5% belongs to the top ten. This sequence was found in a female donor with multiple sclerosis, enrolled in a pregnancy study. The rearrangement links TRBV5-8 to TRBJ1-6, with TRBD1 as a possible D gene (5 bases). This specimen consisted of CD8+ T cells from peripheral blood mononuclear cells, obtained in the third trimester of pregnancy. CDR3 coding DNA: TGTGCCAGCAGCTTGGAAGGCAGGGCTAATTCACCCCTCCACTTT. Translating gives CASSLEGRANSPLHF.